This TCR beta chain originates from a study of T cells in localized non-small cell lung cancer. Study results and caveats: A median of roughly 52 of the top 100 tumor clones appeared in adjacent lung, which was paired and uninvolved. Sequencing was restricted to one tumor region; therefore, heterogeneity remains possible. Measurement of T cell clonality placed uninvolved adjacent lung highest, above the level in tumor. Patients showing higher blood T cell density tended to see longer overall survival.

Method: immunoSEQ multiplex PCR; TCRdb's copy keeps in-frame clones and lacks some. The sample shows 25,000 to 35,000 clones, roughly nine tenths of them seen only once. V lost 4 bases, J lost 6 bases, and 13 bases lay in between. The CDR3 is 13 residues long. Germline CDR1 is SGHKS and CDR2 is YYEKEE (reference sequence). Concerning this clone itself: The antigen is unknown.

The specimen was PBMCs, collected before any cancer treatment. This TCR came from a man aged 35 to 69 with stage II lung adenocarcinoma. The chain links TRBV5-5 to TRBJ1-1; D unclear. The DNA for the CDR3 is TGTGCCAGCAGCAGGAAGGCTAGTTCTGAAGCTTTCTTT. Protein: CASSRKASSEAFF.